Listed below are T cell receptor beta chains from one sample, sequenced in a study of identical twins. TCRdb used MiXCR to reprocess the 5' RACE reads, holding one entry per CDR3 protein. The sample yields approximately 1.8 million distinct CDR3 sequences, about 32% seen once. Sequencing used cord blood. The receptors were gathered from a newborn girl in good health. Both conserved end residues are part of each CDR3. The D gene is left open where the match is weak. For some rows the clone size is stated as once, few or many, or as a class when expanded; others skip it.

d_call,j_call,v_call,clone_size,cdr3_nt,cdr3_aa
NA,TRBJ1-1,TRBV15,once,TGTGCCACCAGCAGAGATCCCGGAACCACTGAAGCTTTCTTT,CATSRDPGTTEAFF
NA,TRBJ2-3,TRBV25-1,NA,TGTGCCAGCAGTGAAACCCATTTTTCCCCGGTCCGAGATACGCAGTATTTT,CASSETHFSPVRDTQYF
TRBD1,TRBJ1-1,TRBV7-6,few,TGTGCCAGCAGCGCCCGGTACAGGGGTAACACTGAAGCTTTCTTT,CASSARYRGNTEAFF
NA,TRBJ2-7,TRBV12-3/TRBV12-4,NA,TGTGCCAGCAGTATCAGGACCGCCTCCTACGAGCAGTACTTC,CASSIRTASYEQYF
NA,TRBJ2-1,TRBV4-1,few,TGCGCCAGCAGCTCCGATGTCCGGAGTAGGTTCTTC,CASSSDVRSRFF
TRBD2,TRBJ2-5,TRBV12-3/TRBV12-4,NA,TGTGCCAGCAGTTCCCAGAGCGGGGAGCAGTACTTC,CASSSQSGEQYF
NA,TRBJ2-4,TRBV18,few,TGTGCCAGCTCCCTTGGGATGGTGGCCAAAAACATTCAGTACTTC,CASSLGMVAKNIQYF
NA,TRBJ1-4,TRBV20-1,few,TGCAGTGCGCGCGACAGGCGGCGGGGTGAAAAACTGTTTTTT,CSARDRRRGEKLFF
NA,TRBJ1-1,TRBV7-2,NA,TGTGCCAGCAGCTTAGAGCGGGCTGAGACTGAAGCTTTCTTT,CASSLERAETEAFF
TRBD1,TRBJ2-7,TRBV6-5,NA,TGTGCCAGCAGACCCTACGGGACAGTTACCTACGAGCAGTACTTC,CASRPYGTVTYEQYF
NA,TRBJ2-2,TRBV24-1,NA,TGTGCCACCAGTGCGGGCCGGAACACCGGGGAGCTGTTTTTT,CATSAGRNTGELFF
TRBD2,TRBJ2-3,TRBV4-2,few,TGTGCCAGCAGCCGTGGACTAGCGGGAGGGGAGGATACGCAGTATTTT,CASSRGLAGGEDTQYF
NA,TRBJ1-1,TRBV5-1,NA,TGCGCCAGCAGCTTTACGGGGGGCGGCACTGAAGCTTTCTTT,CASSFTGGGTEAFF
TRBD2,TRBJ2-1,TRBV20-1,NA,TGCAGTGCTCCGTCCGCGGGGGACTACAATGAGCAGTTCTTC,CSAPSAGDYNEQFF
TRBD2,TRBJ2-1,TRBV20-1,few,TGCAGTGCAGTGACTAGCGGGGGGGCAGGTGAGCAGTTCTTC,CSAVTSGGAGEQFF
NA,TRBJ1-1,TRBV6-5,NA,TGTGCCAGCATCTCAAGAACGGGGGTTTTGAACACTGAAGCTTTCTTT,CASISRTGVLNTEAFF
NA,TRBJ2-1,TRBV20-1,NA,TGCAGTGCTAATAGGGGACCTGGCTCCTACAATGAGCAGTTCTTC,CSANRGPGSYNEQFF
NA,TRBJ1-2,TRBV20-1,NA,TGCAGTGCCAGGGCTCAGGGACGGAGCCGAGATGGGCCCTATGGCTACACCTTC,CSARAQGRSRDGPYGYTF
TRBD2,TRBJ2-1,TRBV12-3/TRBV12-4,few,TGTGCCAGCAGTTTACGGGTAGCGGGACCCTACAATGAGCAGTTCTTC,CASSLRVAGPYNEQFF
NA,TRBJ2-2,TRBV5-1,NA,TGCGCCAGCAGCTTGGTTTCAGTGAGTTCCGGGGAGCTGTTTTTT,CASSLVSVSSGELFF
TRBD2,TRBJ2-7,TRBV4-1,NA,TGCGCCAGCAGCCAAGAACCAATTCGCAGGCCGGGACTAGCGGCCAGCTCCTACAATGAGCAGTACTTC,CASSQEPIRRPGLAASSYNEQYF
TRBD2,TRBJ2-7,TRBV7-2,NA,TGTGCCAGCAGCTTATTGAGACTAGCGGGGTCCTACGAGCAGTACTTC,CASSLLRLAGSYEQYF
TRBD1,TRBJ2-5,TRBV29-1,many,TGCAGCGTTGGCTGGACAGGAGAAGAGACCCAGTACTTC,CSVGWTGEETQYF
NA,TRBJ2-1,TRBV5-1,NA,TGCGCCAGCAGCTTAACGGAGGGGTCCTACAATGAGCAGTTCTTC,CASSLTEGSYNEQFF
NA,TRBJ2-7,TRBV12-3/TRBV12-4,NA,TGTGCCAGCAGCCCTCGGGCGGTCCTAACCTACGAGCAGTACTTC,CASSPRAVLTYEQYF
NA,TRBJ1-2,TRBV29-1,many,TGCAGCGTCCGGGACACTAACTATGGCTACACCTTC,CSVRDTNYGYTF
NA,TRBJ1-6,TRBV30,NA,TGTGCCCGGACGGGCAAAAATAATTCACCCCTCCACTTT,CARTGKNNSPLHF
NA,TRBJ2-1,TRBV7-2,NA,TGTGCCAGCAGCTTAGGACAGGTAGCGGGCTTAAATGAGCAGTTCTTC,CASSLGQVAGLNEQFF
TRBD2,TRBJ2-5,TRBV28,NA,TGTGCCAGCAGCTTGGATAGGACTAGCTATTTCCAAGAGACCCAGTACTTC,CASSLDRTSYFQETQYF
NA,TRBJ1-2,TRBV20-1,NA,TGCAGTGCTCACTCCGGGGGAGTTGGTGGCTACACCTTC,CSAHSGGVGGYTF
NA,TRBJ2-5,TRBV2,NA,TGTGCCAGCAGTGAATTAAGGCAAGAGACCCAGTACTTC,CASSELRQETQYF
NA,TRBJ2-1,TRBV4-2,NA,TGTGCCAGCACCCCAGACCTTAGCTCCTACAATGAGCAGTTCTTC,CASTPDLSSYNEQFF
TRBD2,TRBJ2-1,TRBV25-1,NA,TGTGCCAGCAGTGAATGGGGGACTAGGCCCTACAATGAGCAGTTCTTC,CASSEWGTRPYNEQFF
TRBD1,TRBJ2-7,TRBV12-3/TRBV12-4,many,TGTGCCAGCAGCTTAGGACAGGGCTCCTACAATGAGCAGTACTTC,CASSLGQGSYNEQYF
NA,TRBJ1-2,TRBV6-6,NA,TGTGCCAGCAGTTACGGACAAAATAACTATGGCTACACCTTC,CASSYGQNNYGYTF
NA,TRBJ1-1,TRBV12-5,NA,TGTGCTAGTGGCTCCGATGGGAACACTGAAGCTTTCTTT,CASGSDGNTEAFF
NA,TRBJ2-3,TRBV12-3/TRBV12-4,many,TGTGCCAGCAGTTTGTTTAGCGGTAGCACAGATACGCAGTATTTT,CASSLFSGSTDTQYF
NA,TRBJ1-5,TRBV19,NA,TGTGCCAGTAGTCCAGGGGACCGCAACAATCAGCCCCAGCATTTT,CASSPGDRNNQPQHF
NA,TRBJ2-5,TRBV11-2,once,TGTGCCAGCAGCGCAGGGACCATGCAAGAGACCCAGTACTTC,CASSAGTMQETQYF
TRBD1,TRBJ1-4,TRBV20-1,few,TGCAGCGTAATGGCCGGGACAGTTAATGAAAAACTGTTTTTT,CSVMAGTVNEKLFF
TRBD1,TRBJ1-2,TRBV4-1,few,TGCGCCAGCAGCCCCCAGCAGGGGGTAGGTGGCTACACCTTC,CASSPQQGVGGYTF
NA,TRBJ2-7,TRBV2,NA,TGTGCCAGCATCGGGGACAAAACCTACGAGCAGTACTTC,CASIGDKTYEQYF
TRBD1,TRBJ1-1,TRBV11-2,NA,TGTGCCAGCAGCTCATTACAGGGGAGAGTAATAGGGGCTTTCTTT,CASSSLQGRVIGAFF
TRBD1,TRBJ2-2,TRBV20-1,few,TGCAGTGCTCGGGACAGGGTCAGGTCCTTAGCTAGGACCGGGGAGCTGTTTTTT,CSARDRVRSLARTGELFF
TRBD1,TRBJ1-2,TRBV6-1,NA,TGTGCCAGCAGTGAGGGGACAGCTGCTAACTATGGCTACACCTTC,CASSEGTAANYGYTF
NA,TRBJ2-3,TRBV14,NA,TGTGCCAGCAGCCACGTCAGAAGCACTCCTAGCACAGATACGCAGTATTTT,CASSHVRSTPSTDTQYF
NA,TRBJ1-4,TRBV30,NA,TGTGCCTGGAGTGGTATCAGGGGTAGAGAAAAACTGTTTTTT,CAWSGIRGREKLFF
TRBD1,TRBJ2-1,TRBV24-1,many,TGTGCCACCAGTGTGCGGACAGGTGGCGCATCCAATGAGCAGTTCTTC,CATSVRTGGASNEQFF
TRBD2,TRBJ2-5,TRBV20-1,NA,TGCAGTGCGCGACTAGCGGCGAGGCAAGAGACCCAGTACTTC,CSARLAARQETQYF
NA,TRBJ1-5,TRBV6-1,many,TGTGCCAGCAGTGAAGCGGGCAATCAGCCCCAGCATTTT,CASSEAGNQPQHF
NA,TRBJ1-5,TRBV12-3/TRBV12-4,few,TGTGCCAGCAGGGACACCTATAGCAATCAGCCCCAGCATTTT,CASRDTYSNQPQHF
NA,TRBJ2-3,TRBV5-1,NA,TGCGCCAGCTACCTTACGGGGGCCAGTACGCAGTATTTT,CASYLTGASTQYF